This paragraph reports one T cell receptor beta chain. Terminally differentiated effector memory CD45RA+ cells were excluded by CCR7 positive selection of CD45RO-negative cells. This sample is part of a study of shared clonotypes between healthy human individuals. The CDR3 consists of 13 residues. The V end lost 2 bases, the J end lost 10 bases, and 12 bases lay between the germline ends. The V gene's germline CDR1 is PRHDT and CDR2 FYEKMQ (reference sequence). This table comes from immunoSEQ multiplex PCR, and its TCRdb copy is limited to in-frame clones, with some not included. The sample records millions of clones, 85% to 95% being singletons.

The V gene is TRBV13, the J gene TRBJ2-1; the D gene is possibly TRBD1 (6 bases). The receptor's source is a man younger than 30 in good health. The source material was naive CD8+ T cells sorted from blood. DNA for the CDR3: TGTGCCAGCAGCTTAATCCAGAGGGGGGAGCAGTTCTTC. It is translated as CASSLIQRGEQFF.